The present entry profiles one T cell receptor beta chain with its context. This sample is drawn from a study of T cell responses to AZD1222 COVID-19 vaccine. This CDR3 region has 15 residues. Per germline, CDR1 WNHNN and CDR2 SYGVQD (reference sequence). V lost 6 bases and J lost 4; bases outside the gene matches: 7. The assay was immunoSEQ multiplex PCR, and TCRdb's table has in-frame clones only and misses some. This sample has 150,000 or so clones, with roughly 92% found just once. The source of this sequence is an adult in good health. The sample was peripheral blood, taken on day 0 of AZD1222 vaccination. V usage is TRBV10-1 and J usage is TRBJ2-7; 12 bases fit TRBD2. CDR3 loop: CASRPGLAGPYEQYF. As DNA, the CDR3 is TGCGCCAGCAGACCCGGACTAGCGGGACCATACGAGCAGTACTTC.